A selection of T cell receptor beta chains follows, all from one sample in a study of early T cells in non-severe SARS-CoV-2 infection. TCRdb re-analysed the 5' RACE reads in MiXCR, keeping a single row per CDR3 protein. The sample records about 66,000 distinct CDR3 sequences, approximately 8.3% being singletons. The material sequenced was whole blood. The receptor set was obtained from an adult who was a healthcare worker with PCR-confirmed SARS-CoV-2 infection or an uninfected control (not recorded which). Both conserved end residues are trimmed from each CDR3. The order of the fields is V gene, D gene, J gene, CDR3 protein. D genes are given only for firm matches.

TRBV7-8	TRBD1	TRBJ2-7	ASSPGQVGSYEQY
TRBV28	NA	TRBJ2-7	ASSSPEGLRGEQY
TRBV2	NA	TRBJ2-2	ASRDSRGATGELF
TRBV20-1	TRBD2	TRBJ2-7	SARGTSGNYEQY
TRBV4-1	TRBD1	TRBJ2-7	ASSPRTGGPFEQY
TRBV6-4	TRBD1	TRBJ2-1	ASSVRQGYNEQF
TRBV9	TRBD1	TRBJ2-7	ASSPGDSSYEQY
TRBV18	NA	TRBJ2-7	ASSPPEGNYEQY
TRBV6-5	TRBD1	TRBJ2-6	ASKGTGGTGGANVLT
TRBV12-3/TRBV12-4	NA	TRBJ2-7	ASSRLSPYEQY
TRBV27	NA	TRBJ1-5	ASSSLYDGRQPQH
TRBV12-3/TRBV12-4	TRBD1	TRBJ1-5	ASSSTGTGSDNQPQH
TRBV11-2	NA	TRBJ2-2	ASSLYYPPPWTGELF
TRBV5-1	TRBD1	TRBJ2-5	ASRKTGERETQY
TRBV5-1	NA	TRBJ2-5	ASSRASTQETQY
TRBV12-3/TRBV12-4	NA	TRBJ2-5	ASKPGALETQY
TRBV20-1	NA	TRBJ2-7	SARRPSRGYEQY
TRBV29-1	NA	TRBJ2-7	SVADGSYEQY
TRBV20-1	NA	TRBJ2-1	SARGSNRGLVSDEQF
TRBV12-2	NA	TRBJ2-7	ASRSPDGNAYEQY
TRBV19	NA	TRBJ2-1	ASSTQRRSYNEQF
TRBV29-1	NA	TRBJ2-2	SSSGESGELF
TRBV9	NA	TRBJ1-4	ASSAGTTPNEKLF
TRBV29-1	TRBD1	TRBJ2-5	SGFLGQGIAETQY
TRBV5-1	NA	TRBJ2-3	ASSLERRTQY
TRBV12-3/TRBV12-4	NA	TRBJ2-1	ASSLYRVEQF
TRBV7-2	TRBD2	TRBJ2-7	ASSQAGTSSYEQY
TRBV7-7	TRBD2	TRBJ2-3	ASSRTSEITDTQY
TRBV3-1	TRBD2	TRBJ2-2	ASSRGLAGDGGELF
TRBV15	NA	TRBJ1-2	ATNSALTGTGYT
TRBV3-1	NA	TRBJ2-1	ASSHRGNEQF
TRBV3-1	TRBD2	TRBJ2-2	ASSQVLAGVHTGELF
TRBV20-1	NA	TRBJ1-1	SARGRVNTEAF
TRBV7-2	TRBD2	TRBJ2-2	ASSLFPPAGGFTGELF
TRBV2	NA	TRBJ2-3	ASSPGADTQY
TRBV27	NA	TRBJ2-5	ASSSTGYQETQY
TRBV28	NA	TRBJ2-7	ASSRPIRYEQY
TRBV20-1	TRBD2	TRBJ2-7	SARWTSAGPEQY
TRBV29-1	NA	TRBJ2-3	SVDPGGGRLLTDTQY
TRBV6-6	NA	TRBJ2-7	ASSSYPFYEQY
TRBV12-3/TRBV12-4	NA	TRBJ1-6	ASRPVGAGNSPLH
TRBV6-2/TRBV6-3	TRBD1	TRBJ1-5	ATQPTGSKPQH
TRBV4-3	NA	TRBJ1-6	ASSQVSGVGNSPLH